Each of the 16 T cell receptor beta chains below was sequenced from the same sample in a study of blood T cell repertoires in COVID-19 (TCRdb year 2020). The library was made by the immunoSEQ multiplex PCR assay. What TCRdb holds here is the immuneACCESS table cut down to in-frame rearrangements. Part of the clones is not present; checked against another copy, under half of the missing clones reflect an unresolved V gene, and the others are unexplained. Here the sample has around 55,000 clones; 65% to 90% occur a single time. In total, the top ten clones hold about an eighth of the sample. The sample was peripheral blood. Receptors originate from a human donor in a cohort sampled during active COVID-19.

The chain links TRBV9 to TRBJ2-1; D is undetermined. Trimming left V 0 bases short and J 3 bases short, with 4 bases between. Germline-derived CDR1 and CDR2 are SGDLS and YYNGEE. This CDR3 region has 13 residues. This CDR3 reads CASSVGDYNEQFF. CDR3 sequence (DNA): TGTGCCAGCAGCGTAGGCGACTACAATGAGCAGTTCTTC.

This clone was seen more than once but under ten times. This chain links TRBV19 with TRBJ2-7, with D tentatively TRBD2 (5 bases). The V gene lost 2 bases and the J gene lost 6 bases, with 14 bases spanning the gap. Germline CDR1 reads LNHDA; CDR2 reads SQIVND (reference sequence). CDR3 size: 14 residues. As DNA, the CDR3 is TGTGCCAGTAGTATATATGGCGTCGAGGGCGAGCAGTACTTC. Protein: CASSIYGVEGEQYF.

The J gene is TRBJ2-7, the V gene TRBV7-2; D perhaps matches TRBD2 (6 bases). Germline V gene data show CDR1 as SGHTA and CDR2 as FQGNSA. The CDR3 is 15 residues long. V was trimmed by 3 bases and J by 7 bases, leaving 19 bases between them. CDR3 region: CASSLDGTGTREQYF. CDR3 bases: TGTGCCAGCAGCTTGGATGGGACTGGCACTCGGGAGCAGTACTTC. Variable domain in full (rest from reference TRBV7-2 and TRBJ2-7): GAGVSQSPSNKVTEKGKDVELRCDPISGHTALYWYRQSLGQGLEFLIYFQGNSAPDKSGLPSDRFSAERTGGSVSTLTIQRTQQEDSAVYLCASSLDGTGTREQYFGPGTRLTVT.

CDR3 amino acids: CASSSTGRIYGYTF. CDR3 nucleotide sequence: TGTGCCAGCAGCTCGACAGGAAGGATTTATGGCTACACCTTC. V usage is TRBV5-6 and J usage is TRBJ1-2; a weak D match, TRBD1 (6 bases). The CDR3 extends over 14 amino acids. V lost 3 bases, J lost 5 bases, and 14 bases lay in between. Germline V gene sequence: CDR1 SGHDT, CDR2 YYEEEE.

V usage is TRBV6-4 and J usage is TRBJ1-6, with 8 bases matching TRBD1. Germline assignment: CDR1 MRHNA and CDR2 SNTAGT. The CDR3 length is 14 residues. With V trimmed by 4 bases and J by 7 bases, 3 bases remained unmatched. In DNA form, the CDR3 reads TGTGCCAGCAGTGCCGGACAGGGAAATTCACCCCTCCACTTT. It yields the protein CASSAGQGNSPLHF.

This clone was observed once. The J gene is TRBJ1-2, the V gene TRBV19, with 8 bases that match TRBD1. Trimming cost V 3 bases and J 4 bases; bases outside gene matches: 10. This CDR3 region has 16 residues. CDR1 and CDR2 from the germline V gene are LNHDA and SQIVND (reference sequence). For the CDR3, the DNA is TGTGCCAGTAGTATGAGCCCGGGACAGGCGGGCTATGGCTACACCTTC. This sequence encodes CASSMSPGQAGYGYTF.

This chain joins TRBV7-2 and TRBJ2-7, with TRBD1 matching 11 bases. The CDR3 spans 15 residues. Per germline, CDR1 SGHTA and CDR2 FQGNSA. V trimming: 2 bases; J trimming: 3 bases; junction bases outside the gene matches: 3. DNA of the CDR3: TGTGCCAGCAGCTTATCCGGGACAGGGGGCTACGAGCAGTACTTC. Encoded protein: CASSLSGTGGYEQYF.

The chain carries TRBV5-4 and TRBJ2-2; 8 bases match TRBD2. Germline V lookup: CDR1 SGHNT, CDR2 YYREEE (reference sequence). V dropped 0 bases and J dropped 7; count of bases not matched to a gene: 2. The CDR3 contains 14 residues. The CDR3 spells CASSLARGVGELFF. The CDR3 DNA follows: TGTGCCAGCAGCTTGGCGCGGGGGGTCGGGGAGCTGTTTTTT.

The rearrangement joins TRBV5-1 to TRBJ1-2, with TRBD1 identical over 9 bases. The V segment lost 3 bases and the J segment 3 bases; nucleotides outside the gene matches: 9. CDR3 length: 16 amino acids. The V gene's germline CDR1 is SGHRS and CDR2 YFSETQ. The CDR3 here is CASSWDRDRAYYGYTF. CDR3 bases: TGCGCCAGCAGCTGGGACCGGGACAGGGCTTACTATGGCTACACCTTC.

V gene TRBV20-1 combines with J gene TRBJ1-2, with TRBD1 identical over 7 bases. The V and J ends lost 3 bases and 5 bases, in that order; junction bases with no gene match: 9. The germline V gene has CDR1 DFQATT and CDR2 SNEGSKA (reference sequence). The CDR3 length is 14 residues. CDR3 nucleotide sequence: TGCAGTGCTAGTTTGGGACAGCGAGCTTATGGCTACACCTTC. Translated: CSASLGQRAYGYTF.

This clone was recorded only once. The CDR3 loop reads CAWNGLAGGTTGELFF. CDR3 nucleotides: TGTGCCTGGAACGGACTAGCGGGAGGAACTACCGGGGAGCTGTTTTTT. This chain links TRBV30 with TRBJ2-2; TRBD2 agrees at 14 bases. The junction had 6 bases not matched to a gene; V was cut back by 4 bases and J by 5 bases. The germline V gene has CDR1 GTSNPN and CDR2 SVGIG (reference sequence). CDR3 length: 16 residues.

The rearrangement links TRBV15 to TRBJ2-1; TRBD2 matches 7 bases. The germline CDR1 and CDR2 sequences are LNHNV and YYDKDF (reference sequence). Trimming took 0 bases from V and 8 from J; bases not matched to a gene: 10. The CDR3 runs to 16 residues. The CDR3, as DNA: TGTGCCACCAGCAGAGATAGGCCCCCTACTAGCGATGAGCAGTTCTTC. It yields the protein CATSRDRPPTSDEQFF.

This sequence joins TRBV4-3 and TRBJ2-5; D is unresolved. Germline V gene sequence: CDR1 LGHNA, CDR2 YSLEER. This CDR3 spans 15 amino acids. With 0 bases removed from V and 2 bases from J, the gap between germline ends came to 10 bases. The CDR3 loop is CASSQELHSQETQYF. DNA for the CDR3: TGCGCCAGCAGCCAAGAGTTACATTCTCAAGAGACCCAGTACTTC.

This clone was found a few times. The chain couples TRBV6-5 to TRBJ2-7; TRBD2 aligns across 7 bases. The V segment lost 3 bases and the J segment 2 bases; nucleotides outside the gene matches: 4. The CDR3 has 14 residues. Germline V gives CDR1 MNHEY, CDR2 SVGAGI. CDR3 sequence reads: CASSYRGETYEQYF. DNA for the CDR3: TGTGCCAGCAGTTATCGGGGGGAAACCTACGAGCAGTACTTC.

This clone was seen a handful of times. This chain joins TRBV6-2 or TRBV6-3 and TRBJ1-5, with a possible D match to TRBD1 (5 bases). The CDR3 is 14 amino acids. Trimming removed 2 bases at V and 6 bases at J, with 11 bases between. The germline V gene encodes CDR1 MNHEY and CDR2 SVGEGT. The CDR3: CASSYAGETQPQHF. In nucleotides, the CDR3 is TGTGCCAGCAGTTACGCGGGGGAAACTCAGCCCCAGCATTTT.

This chain links TRBV6-1 with TRBJ2-3; 8 nucleotides agree with TRBD2. J was trimmed by 3 bases and V by 0 bases; bases with no gene match: 5. The CDR3 contains 16 residues. CDR1 and CDR2 (germline): MNHNS, SASEGT. The CDR3 sequence: CASSEAGLAGTDTQYF. CDR3 DNA sequence: TGTGCCAGCAGTGAAGCCGGACTAGCTGGGACAGATACGCAGTATTTT.